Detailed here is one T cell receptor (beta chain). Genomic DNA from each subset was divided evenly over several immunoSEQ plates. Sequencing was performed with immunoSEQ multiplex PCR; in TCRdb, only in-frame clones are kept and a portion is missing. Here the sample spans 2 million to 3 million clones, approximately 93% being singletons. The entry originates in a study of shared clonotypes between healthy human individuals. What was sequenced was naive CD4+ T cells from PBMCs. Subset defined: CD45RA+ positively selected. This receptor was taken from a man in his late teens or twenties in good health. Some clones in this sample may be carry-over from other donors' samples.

CDR3 amino acids: CASSLILSGTSVAYNEQFF. In DNA form, the CDR3 reads TGTGCCAGCAGTTTAATTTTATCCGGGACTAGCGTAGCCTACAATGAGCAGTTCTTC. The chain uses TRBV28 and TRBJ2-1, with 10 positions matching TRBD2. The CDR3 spans 19 residues. J gave up 2 bases and V 2 bases, and 12 bases lay outside the gene matches. CDR1 and CDR2 from the germline V gene are MDHEN and SYDVKM.